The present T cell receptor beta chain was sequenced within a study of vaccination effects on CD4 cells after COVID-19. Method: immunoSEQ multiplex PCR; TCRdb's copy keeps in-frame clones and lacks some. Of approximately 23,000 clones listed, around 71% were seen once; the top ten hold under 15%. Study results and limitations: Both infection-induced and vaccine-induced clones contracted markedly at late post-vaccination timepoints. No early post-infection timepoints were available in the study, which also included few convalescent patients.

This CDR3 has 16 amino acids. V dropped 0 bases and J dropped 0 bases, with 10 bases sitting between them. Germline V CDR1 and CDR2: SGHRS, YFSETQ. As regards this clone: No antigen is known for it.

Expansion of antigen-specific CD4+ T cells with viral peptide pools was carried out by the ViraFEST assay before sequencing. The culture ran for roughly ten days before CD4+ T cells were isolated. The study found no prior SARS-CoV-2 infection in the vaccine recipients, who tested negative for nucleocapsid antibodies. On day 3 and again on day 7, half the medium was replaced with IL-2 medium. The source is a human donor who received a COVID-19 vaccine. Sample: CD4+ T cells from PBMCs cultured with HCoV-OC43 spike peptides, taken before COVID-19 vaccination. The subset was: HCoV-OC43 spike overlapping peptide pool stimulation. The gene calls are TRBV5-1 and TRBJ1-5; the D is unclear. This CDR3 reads CASSLAGSFSNQPQHF. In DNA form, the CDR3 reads TGCGCCAGCAGCTTGGCGGGGTCTTTTAGCAATCAGCCCCAGCATTTT.